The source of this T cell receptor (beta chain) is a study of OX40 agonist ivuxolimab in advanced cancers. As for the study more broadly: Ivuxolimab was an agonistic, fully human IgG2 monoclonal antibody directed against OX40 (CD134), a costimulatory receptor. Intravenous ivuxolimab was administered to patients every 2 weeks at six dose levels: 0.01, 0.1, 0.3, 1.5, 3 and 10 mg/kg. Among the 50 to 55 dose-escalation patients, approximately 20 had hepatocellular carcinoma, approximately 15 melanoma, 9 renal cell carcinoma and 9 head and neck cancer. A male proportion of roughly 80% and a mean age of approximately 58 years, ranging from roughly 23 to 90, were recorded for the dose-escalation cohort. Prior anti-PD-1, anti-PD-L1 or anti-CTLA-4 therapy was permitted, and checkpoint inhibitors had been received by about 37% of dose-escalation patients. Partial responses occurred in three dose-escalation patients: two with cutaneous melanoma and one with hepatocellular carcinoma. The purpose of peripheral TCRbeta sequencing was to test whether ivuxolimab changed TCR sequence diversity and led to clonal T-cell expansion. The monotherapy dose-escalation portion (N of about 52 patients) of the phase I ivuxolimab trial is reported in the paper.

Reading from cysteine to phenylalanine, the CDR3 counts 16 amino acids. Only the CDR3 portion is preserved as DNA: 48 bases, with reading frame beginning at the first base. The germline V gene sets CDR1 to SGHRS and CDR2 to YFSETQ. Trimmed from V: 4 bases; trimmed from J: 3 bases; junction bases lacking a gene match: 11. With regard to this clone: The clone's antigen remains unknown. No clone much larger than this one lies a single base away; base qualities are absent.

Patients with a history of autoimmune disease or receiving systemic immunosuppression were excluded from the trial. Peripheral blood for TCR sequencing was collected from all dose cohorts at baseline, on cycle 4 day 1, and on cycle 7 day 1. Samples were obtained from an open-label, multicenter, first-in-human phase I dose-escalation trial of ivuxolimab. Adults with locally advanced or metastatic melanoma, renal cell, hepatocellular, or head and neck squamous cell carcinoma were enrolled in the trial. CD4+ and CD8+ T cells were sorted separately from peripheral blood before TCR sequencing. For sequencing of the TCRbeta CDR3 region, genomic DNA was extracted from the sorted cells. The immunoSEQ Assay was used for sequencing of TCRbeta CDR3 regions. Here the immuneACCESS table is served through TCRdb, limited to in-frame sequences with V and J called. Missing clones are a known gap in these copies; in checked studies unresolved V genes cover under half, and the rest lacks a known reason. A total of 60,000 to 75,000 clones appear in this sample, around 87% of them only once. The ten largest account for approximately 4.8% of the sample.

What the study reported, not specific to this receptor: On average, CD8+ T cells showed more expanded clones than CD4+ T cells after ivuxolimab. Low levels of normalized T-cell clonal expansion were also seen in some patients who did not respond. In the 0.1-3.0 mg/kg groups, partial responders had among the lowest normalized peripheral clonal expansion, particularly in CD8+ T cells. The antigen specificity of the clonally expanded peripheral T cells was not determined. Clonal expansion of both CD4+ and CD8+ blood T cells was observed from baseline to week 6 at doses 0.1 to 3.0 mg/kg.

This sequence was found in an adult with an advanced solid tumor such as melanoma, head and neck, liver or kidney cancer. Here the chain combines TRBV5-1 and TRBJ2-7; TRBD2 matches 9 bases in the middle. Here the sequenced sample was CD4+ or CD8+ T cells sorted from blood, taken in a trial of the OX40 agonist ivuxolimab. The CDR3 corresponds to CASSPEASGRFYEQYF. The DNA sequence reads TGCGCCAGCAGCCCCGAGGCGAGCGGGAGGTTCTACGAGCAGTACTTC.